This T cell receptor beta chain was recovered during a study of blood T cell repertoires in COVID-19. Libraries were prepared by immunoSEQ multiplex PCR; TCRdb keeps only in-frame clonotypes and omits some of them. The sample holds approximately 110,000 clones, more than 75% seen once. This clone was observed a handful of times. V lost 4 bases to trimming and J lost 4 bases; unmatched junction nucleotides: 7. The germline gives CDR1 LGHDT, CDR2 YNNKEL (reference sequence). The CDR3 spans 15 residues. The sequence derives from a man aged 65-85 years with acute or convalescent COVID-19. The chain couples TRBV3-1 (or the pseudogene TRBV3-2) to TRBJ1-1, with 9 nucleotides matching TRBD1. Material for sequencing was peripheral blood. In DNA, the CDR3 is TGTGCCAGCAGCCGAACAGGGGGCGGGAGCACTGAAGCTTTCTTT. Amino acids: CASSRTGGGSTEAFF.